The T cell receptor (beta chain) under discussion was sequenced for a study of blood T cell repertoires in COVID-19. Whole-study context: Some COVID-19 samples were acute and others convalescent; all came from the United States, Italy and Spain.

Per the study methods: Estimated nucleated cell counts came from reference gene primer amplification. Generated by immunoSEQ multiplex PCR, the TCRdb table keeps only in-frame clones and is missing some. V and J calls and clone size are given by that table; D and trimming were obtained from the DNA. The sample carries hundreds of thousands of clones, about 83% recorded once. This clone appeared a single time. Ages ranged from 18 to 89 years, with residence in approximately 23 US areas. All recovered Cohort 3 donors got two negative PCRs, got clearance, or saw symptom resolution. Sequencing was carried out using PBMCs or T cells enriched from blood (not recorded which). The TCR originated in a woman between 50 and 59 years old who had recovered from COVID-19.

CDR3 in amino acids: CASSPTAVQPQHF. The CDR3 region has the DNA TGTGCCAGCAGTCCGACAGCTGTGCAGCCCCAGCATTTT. This chain links TRBV12-3 or TRBV12-4 with TRBJ1-5, with a possible D match to TRBD1 (5 bases). V gave up 5 bases and J gave up 7 bases, with 12 bases separating them. CDR3 length: 13 residues.